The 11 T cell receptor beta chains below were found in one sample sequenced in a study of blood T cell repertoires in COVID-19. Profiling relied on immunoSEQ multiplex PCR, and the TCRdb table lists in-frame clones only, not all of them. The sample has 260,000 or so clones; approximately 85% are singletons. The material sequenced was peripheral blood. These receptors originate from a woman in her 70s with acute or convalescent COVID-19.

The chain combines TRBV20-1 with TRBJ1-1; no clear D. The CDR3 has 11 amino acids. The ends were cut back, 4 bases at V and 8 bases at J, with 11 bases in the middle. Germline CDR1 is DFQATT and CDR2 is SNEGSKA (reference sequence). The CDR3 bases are TGCAGTGCTACCAACTTCCCCGAAGCTTTCTTT. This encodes CSATNFPEAFF.

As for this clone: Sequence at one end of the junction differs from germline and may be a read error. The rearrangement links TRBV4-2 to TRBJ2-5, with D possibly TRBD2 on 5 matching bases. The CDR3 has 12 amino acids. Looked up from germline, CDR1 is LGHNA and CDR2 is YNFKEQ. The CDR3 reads CASSQDTRVQNF. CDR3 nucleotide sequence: TGTGCCAGCAGCCAAGATACGAGGGTTCAAAACTTC.

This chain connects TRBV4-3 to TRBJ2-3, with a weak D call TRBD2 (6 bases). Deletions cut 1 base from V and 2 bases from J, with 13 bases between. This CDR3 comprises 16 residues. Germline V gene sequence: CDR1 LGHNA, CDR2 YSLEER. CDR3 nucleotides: TGCGCCAGCAGCCAAGTCGGGCGGGGAGACACAGATACGCAGTATTTT. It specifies CASSQVGRGDTDTQYF.

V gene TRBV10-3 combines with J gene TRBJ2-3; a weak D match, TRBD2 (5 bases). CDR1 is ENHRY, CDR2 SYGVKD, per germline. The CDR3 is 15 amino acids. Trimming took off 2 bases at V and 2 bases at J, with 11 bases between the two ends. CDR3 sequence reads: CAISEDRGSTDTQYF. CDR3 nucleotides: TGTGCCATCAGTGAGGATCGGGGTTCCACAGATACGCAGTATTTT.

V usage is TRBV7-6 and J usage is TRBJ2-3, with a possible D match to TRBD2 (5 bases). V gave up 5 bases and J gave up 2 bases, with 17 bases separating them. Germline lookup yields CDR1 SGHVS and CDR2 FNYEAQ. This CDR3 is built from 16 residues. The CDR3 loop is CASSTEGRDITDTQYF. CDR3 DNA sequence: TGTGCCAGCAGCACCGAGGGCCGGGATATCACAGATACGCAGTATTTT.

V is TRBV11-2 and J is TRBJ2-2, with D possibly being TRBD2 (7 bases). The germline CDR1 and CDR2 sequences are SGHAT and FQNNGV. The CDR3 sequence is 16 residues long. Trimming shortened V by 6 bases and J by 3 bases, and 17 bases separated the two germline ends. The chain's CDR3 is CASRQGGGRDTGELFF. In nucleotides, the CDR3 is TGTGCCAGCAGGCAGGGCGGGGGCAGAGACACCGGGGAGCTGTTTTTT.

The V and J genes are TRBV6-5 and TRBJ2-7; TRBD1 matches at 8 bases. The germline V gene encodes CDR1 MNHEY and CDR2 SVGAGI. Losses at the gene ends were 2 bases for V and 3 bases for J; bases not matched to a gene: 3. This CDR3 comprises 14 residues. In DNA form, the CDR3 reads TGTGCCAGCAGTTACGGGACAGGAGACTACGAGCAGTACTTC. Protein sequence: CASSYGTGDYEQYF.

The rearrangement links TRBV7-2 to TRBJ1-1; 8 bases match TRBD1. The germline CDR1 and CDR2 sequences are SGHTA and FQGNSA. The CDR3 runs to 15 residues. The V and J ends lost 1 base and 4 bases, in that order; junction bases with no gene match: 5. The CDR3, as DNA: TGTGCCAGCAGCTTAGGGACAGGGAGGGGCACTGAAGCTTTCTTT. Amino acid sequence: CASSLGTGRGTEAFF.

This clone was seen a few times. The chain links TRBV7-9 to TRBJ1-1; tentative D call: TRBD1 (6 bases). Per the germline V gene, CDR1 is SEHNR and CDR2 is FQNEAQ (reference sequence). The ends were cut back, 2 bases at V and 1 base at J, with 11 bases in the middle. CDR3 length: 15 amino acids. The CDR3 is CASSLNPGANTEAFF. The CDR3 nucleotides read TGTGCCAGCAGCTTAAACCCAGGGGCGAACACTGAAGCTTTCTTT.

CDR3 nucleotide sequence: TGCGCCAGCAGTCCCGGGACTAGCGCATTAAGCACAGATACGCAGTATTTT. Translating gives CASSPGTSALSTDTQYF. This sequence joins TRBV10-1 and TRBJ2-3; 10 bases line up with TRBD2. The J segment lost 0 bases and the V segment lost 5 bases, leaving 8 bases of the junction unmatched. Germline CDR1 reads WNHNN; CDR2 reads SYGVQD (reference sequence). The CDR3 is made up of 17 amino acids.

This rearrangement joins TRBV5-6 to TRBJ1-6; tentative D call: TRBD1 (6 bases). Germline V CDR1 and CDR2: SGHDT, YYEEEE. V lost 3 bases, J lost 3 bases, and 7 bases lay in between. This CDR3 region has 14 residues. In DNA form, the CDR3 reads TGTGCCAGCAGCTCGGACAGCTATAATTCACCCCTCCACTTT. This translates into CASSSDSYNSPLHF.